The T cell receptor (beta chain) described here comes from a study of OX40 agonist ivuxolimab in advanced cancers. For the study at large: In this trial design, patients received ivuxolimab intravenously at 0.01 to 10 mg/kg every 2 weeks. Therapy given before enrollment (anti-PD-1, anti-PD-L1 or anti-CTLA-4) was allowed, and 30% to 50% had some.

Blood draws occurred at baseline, cycle 4 day 1, and cycle 7 day 1. Produced via immunoSEQ multiplex PCR; TCRdb's table is partial and in-frame only. Among some 82,000 clones listed, 90% to 95% were seen once. This CDR3 is built from 15 residues. CDR1 and CDR2 (germline): WSHSY, SAAADI. V shed 7 bases, J shed 3 bases, and the junction held 12 bases outside the gene matches. This chain joins TRBV10-2 and TRBJ2-7; 7 bases agree with TRBD2. This receptor was identified in an adult with an advanced solid tumor such as melanoma, head and neck, liver or kidney cancer. The sequencing here drew on CD4+ or CD8+ T cells sorted from blood, taken in a trial of the OX40 agonist ivuxolimab. The CDR3 sequence is CASTSAGRGVYEQYF. In nucleotides, the CDR3 is TGCGCCAGCACCTCAGCGGGACGTGGAGTCTACGAGCAGTACTTC.